This T cell receptor beta chain is drawn from a study of shared clonotypes between healthy human individuals (TCRdb year 2020). General notes on the study: The cohort included a few men and a couple of women between 18 and 49 years of age. For each donor, CD4 naive and CD4 memory were each run on three plates, CD8 naive on two plates, and CD8 memory on one plate. Blood TCR repertoires of four to six healthy adults were deeply sequenced to estimate repertoire size and the extent of clonotype sharing between individuals. Leukapheresis yielded between about 0.85 and 10 billion PBMCs per donor. Libraries were prepared and TCR repertoires were sequenced by different laboratories using diverse techniques, in order to increase sequencing depth and limit assay-specific biases.

The donors were healthy, HIV-negative adults with no recently reported acute infections or vaccinations. Every donor was a Caucasian adult living in Nashville, Tennessee, USA. CD4+ T cells were enriched by magnetic negative selection, after which naive cells were positively selected on CD45RA and the negative fraction was taken as the memory subset. Blood was collected by leukapheresis, and PBMCs were isolated by Ficoll-Histopaque density gradient centrifugation and then cryopreserved in liquid nitrogen vapor phase. Analytical flow cytometry was used to check the purity and quantity of every magnetically sorted T cell population. Genomic DNA was isolated from each sorted fraction and quantified by UV absorbance on a Nanodrop 2000c. TCR CDR3 regions were amplified from genomic DNA by multiplex PCR using the deep immunoSEQ assay. Extracted genomic DNA from each cell subset was spread evenly across all wells of several immunoSEQ 96-well plates, with each plate serving as a replicate. For sorted subsets, around 200 ng genomic DNA, equal to 25,000 to 35,000 T cell genomes, was loaded into each replicate PCR. Purified libraries were measured with a Qubit 3.0 fluorometer, size-checked on a Bioanalyzer 2100, and measured again with the KAPA Library Quantification kit. A separate single-read 150-cycle Illumina NextSeq 550 flow cell was used to sequence each immunoSEQ 96-well plate. The paper's data handling went like this. Because the immunoSEQ output held only junctional sequences and lacked quality scores, the filtering could not match the filtering applied to full-length reads. Sequences were annotated with PyIR, a Python wrapper for IgBLAST v1.9, and V/J genes and CDR3 were assigned using IMGT germline references. Reads were removed for weak V/J assignments (E-value above 1e-6), missing CDR3, stop codons, out-of-frame junctions, or ambiguous translated residues. A V3J clonotype was defined by an identical inferred V gene, J gene, and CDR3 amino acid sequence. Percentage overlap between repertoires was calculated by dividing the number of shared unique clonotypes by the size of the smaller repertoire. RTK rarefaction, the Chao1 estimator, and Recon v2.1 estimates of unobserved clonotypes were used to assess repertoire richness. For all TCRbeta clonotypes obtained by the gDNA method from a handful of donors, generation probabilities were computed with OLGA. Here the immuneACCESS table is served through TCRdb, limited to in-frame sequences with V and J called. Missing clones are a known gap in these copies; in checked studies unresolved V genes cover under half, and the rest lacks a known reason. The DNA was the basis for D and trimming; V, J and clone size are from that table. In all, the sample holds approximately 1,000,000 clones, and 60% to 85% of those were seen once. The ten largest clonotypes hold over 0.8% of the sample.

CDR1 and CDR2, per the germline V gene, are ENHRY and SYGVKD. V is shortened by 6 bases, J by 6 bases, and the region joining them spans 13 bases. The CDR3, cysteine through phenylalanine, is 13 amino acids long. Left in the record is the CDR3 DNA by itself, 39 bases read in frame from the first base. Overall study results and their limits: Sampling was limited to blood, and TCR repertoires in tissue likely differ from TCR repertoires in blood. The small number of donors limited the genetic and exposure-history diversity represented. Naive subsets generally had larger estimated clonotype richness than memory subsets did. Pairwise subsampling indicated that sequencing depth was expected to affect the degree of clonotype sharing among donors. Rarefaction of sorted-subset datasets indicated incomplete sequencing despite the large sequencing depth. About 5% of naive CD4, 3.5% of naive CD8, approximately 2.2% of memory CD4, and around 0.4% of memory CD8 clonotypes were shared across several donors. Clonotypes shared by all four sorted-subset donors showed higher generation probabilities than non-shared clonotypes.

This clone was observed a single time. The antigen it binds to is not known. The input lacks base qualities; no much larger clone sits a single base away. The origin of this receptor is a man younger than 30 in good health. Some clones in this sample may be carry-over from other donors' samples. This chain joins TRBV10-3 to TRBJ2-3, with a weak D call of TRBD2 (5 bases match). The material sequenced was memory CD4+ T cells from PBMCs. The cell subset or site label on this specimen signifies: CD45RA-negative fraction. CDR3 reads: CAIRDYPTDTQYF. The DNA reads TGTGCCATCAGAGACTACCCGACCGATACGCAGTATTTT.